This entry is about one TCR beta chain. As yet, its antigen is unknown. This sample was taken from a study of T cell responses to AZD1222 COVID-19 vaccine. Study-wide results and limits: Seropositivity was recorded at baseline in only six AZD1222 recipients.

Profiling relied on immunoSEQ multiplex PCR, and the TCRdb table lists in-frame clones only, not all of them. Of about 160,000 clones listed, about 91% are singletons. In germline, CDR1 is SGHTA, CDR2 FQGNSA. Trimming at V came to 0 bases and at J to 9 bases, leaving 9 bases not matched to a gene. The CDR3 has 17 residues. The specimen comprised peripheral blood, sampled on day 0 of MenACWY control vaccination. This receptor was identified in an adult in good health. V gene TRBV7-2 combines with J gene TRBJ1-6, with 9 bases identical to TRBD1. The CDR3 protein is CASSLALGTGSGSPLHF. The CDR3 nucleotides read TGTGCCAGCAGCTTAGCGCTGGGGACAGGGTCAGGTTCACCCCTCCACTTT.